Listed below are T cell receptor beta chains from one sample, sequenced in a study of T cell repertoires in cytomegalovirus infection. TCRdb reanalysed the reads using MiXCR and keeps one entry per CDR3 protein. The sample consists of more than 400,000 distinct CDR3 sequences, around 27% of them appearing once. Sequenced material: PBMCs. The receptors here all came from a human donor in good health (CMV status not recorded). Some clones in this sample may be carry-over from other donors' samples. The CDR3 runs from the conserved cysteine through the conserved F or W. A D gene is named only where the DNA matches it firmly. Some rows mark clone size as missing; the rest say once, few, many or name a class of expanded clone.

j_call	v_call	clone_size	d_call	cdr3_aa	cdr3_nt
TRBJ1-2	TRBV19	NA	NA	CAGYKTNYGYTF	TGTGCCGGTTACAAAACTAACTATGGCTACACCTTC
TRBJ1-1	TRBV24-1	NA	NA	CATSDWLTNTEAFF	TGTGCCACCAGTGATTGGCTGACGAACACTGAAGCTTTCTTT
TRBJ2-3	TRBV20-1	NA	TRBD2	CSAKLAGGVDTQYF	TGCAGTGCCAAACTAGCGGGAGGTGTAGATACGCAGTATTTT
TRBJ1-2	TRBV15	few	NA	CATSREGTRGYTF	TGTGCCACCAGCAGAGAAGGGACGAGAGGCTACACCTTC
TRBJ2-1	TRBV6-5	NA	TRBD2	CASSYLPGGNNEQFF	TGTGCCAGCAGTTACCTACCGGGGGGGAACAATGAGCAGTTCTTC
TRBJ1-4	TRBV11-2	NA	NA	CASSLDRARGELFF	TGTGCCAGCAGCTTGGACCGTGCCAGGGGTGAACTGTTTTTT
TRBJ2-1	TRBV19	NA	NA	CASSKAPLRTSYNEQFF	TGTGCCAGTAGTAAAGCCCCCCTAAGGACCTCCTACAATGAGCAGTTCTTC
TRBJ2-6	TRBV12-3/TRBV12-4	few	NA	CASTPGANVLTF	TGTGCCAGCACCCCCGGGGCCAACGTCCTGACTTTC
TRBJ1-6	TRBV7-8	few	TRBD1	CASSLGLAGGEEALHF	TGTGCCAGCAGCTTAGGTTTGGCAGGGGGCGAAGAGGCCCTCCACTTT
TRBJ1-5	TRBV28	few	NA	CASRIFSDSNQPQHF	TGTGCCAGCAGAATTTTCAGCGATAGCAATCAGCCCCAGCATTTT
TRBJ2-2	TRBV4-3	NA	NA	CASSQDSAGANTGELFF	TGCGCCAGCAGCCAAGATTCGGCCGGGGCGAACACCGGGGAGCTGTTTTTT
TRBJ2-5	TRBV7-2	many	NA	CASSPRTGRETQYF	TGTGCCAGCAGCCCTCGGACGGGCAGAGAGACCCAGTACTTC
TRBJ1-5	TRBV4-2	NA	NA	CASSQDKGGNQPQHF	TGTGCCAGCAGCCAAGATAAGGGAGGCAATCAGCCCCAGCATTTT
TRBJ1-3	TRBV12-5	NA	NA	CASGFARKGVDTIYF	TGTGCTAGTGGTTTTGCGAGGAAGGGGGTTGACACCATATATTTT
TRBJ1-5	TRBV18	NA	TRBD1	CASSPTTGGRQPQHF	TGTGCCAGCTCACCCACGACAGGGGGCAGGCAGCCCCAGCATTTT
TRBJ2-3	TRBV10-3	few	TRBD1	CATYRGSTDTQYF	TGTGCCACATACAGGGGAAGCACAGATACGCAGTATTTT
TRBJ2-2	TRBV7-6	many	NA	CASSLAYQRTGELFF	TGTGCCAGCAGCTTAGCGTATCAGCGAACCGGGGAGCTGTTTTTT
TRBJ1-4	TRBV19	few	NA	CATRASPETNEKLFF	TGTGCCACCCGGGCCTCCCCCGAAACTAATGAAAAACTGTTTTTT
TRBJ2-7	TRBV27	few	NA	CASGTSYEQYF	TGTGCCAGCGGGACCTCCTACGAGCAGTACTTC
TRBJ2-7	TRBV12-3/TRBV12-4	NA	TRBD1	CASSDRDYEQYF	TGTGCCAGTTCGGACAGGGACTACGAGCAGTACTTC
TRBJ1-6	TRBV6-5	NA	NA	CASSTPLKGYNSPLHF	TGTGCCAGCAGTACCCCCCTAAAAGGGTATAATTCACCCCTCCACTTT
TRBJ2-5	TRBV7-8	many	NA	CASSLRTYPYQETQYF	TGTGCCAGCAGCTTACGGACTTACCCGTACCAAGAGACCCAGTACTTC
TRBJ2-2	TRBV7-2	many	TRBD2	CASSLPPRGGRGTGELFF	TGTGCCAGCAGCTTGCCGCCTCGGGGCGGGAGAGGAACCGGGGAGCTGTTTTTT
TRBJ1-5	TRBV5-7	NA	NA	CASSFGQPRSPQHF	TGTGCCAGCAGCTTTGGACAGCCCCGCTCGCCCCAGCATTTT
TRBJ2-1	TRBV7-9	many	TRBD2	CASSHRLAPSSYNEQFF	TGTGCCAGCAGCCATCGACTAGCCCCAAGCTCCTACAATGAGCAGTTCTTC
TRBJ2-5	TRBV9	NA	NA	CASSVESQETQYF	TGTGCCAGCAGCGTAGAGAGTCAAGAGACCCAGTACTTC
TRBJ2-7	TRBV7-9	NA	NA	CASSRSFSSYEQYF	TGTGCCAGCAGCCGGAGTTTCAGCTCCTACGAGCAGTACTTC
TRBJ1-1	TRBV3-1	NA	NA	CASSGTLREAFF	TGTGCCAGCAGCGGAACGCTGCGTGAAGCTTTCTTT
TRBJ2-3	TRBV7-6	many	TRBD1	CASSHPGQGTDTQYF	TGTGCCAGCAGCCACCCGGGACAGGGCACAGATACGCAGTATTTT
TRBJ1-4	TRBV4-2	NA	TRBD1	CASSHAKGQRNEKLFF	TGTGCCAGCAGCCACGCCAAGGGACAGCGAAATGAAAAACTGTTTTTT
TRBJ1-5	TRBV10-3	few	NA	CAISAVGKGQPQHF	TGTGCCATCAGTGCGGTCGGGAAGGGTCAGCCCCAGCATTTT
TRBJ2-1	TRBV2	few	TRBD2	CASKSSSGSNEQFF	TGTGCCAGCAAATCATCTAGCGGGAGCAATGAGCAGTTCTTC
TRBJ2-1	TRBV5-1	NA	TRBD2	CASTPLAGVGISYNEQFF	TGCGCCAGCACCCCCCTAGCGGGAGTAGGGATTTCCTACAATGAGCAGTTCTTC
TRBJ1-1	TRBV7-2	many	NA	CASSLGSRVGNTEAFF	TGTGCCAGCAGCTTGGGATCAAGGGTGGGGAACACTGAAGCTTTCTTT
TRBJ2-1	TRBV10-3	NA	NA	CAISTDSASYNEQFF	TGTGCCATCAGCACCGACAGTGCCTCCTACAATGAGCAGTTCTTC
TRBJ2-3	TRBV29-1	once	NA	CSAEPEGSTDTQYF	TGCAGCGCCGAACCGGAGGGGAGCACAGATACGCAGTATTTT
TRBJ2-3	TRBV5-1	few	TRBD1	CASSPGTGAGTDTQYF	TGCGCCAGCAGCCCTGGGACAGGGGCGGGCACAGATACGCAGTATTTT
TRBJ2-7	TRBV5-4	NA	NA	CASSQAGGSYEQYF	TGTGCCAGCAGCCAAGCCGGGGGCTCCTACGAGCAGTACTTC
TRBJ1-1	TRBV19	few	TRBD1	CASSMSDRVTEAFF	TGTGCCAGTAGTATGTCAGACAGGGTCACTGAAGCTTTCTTT
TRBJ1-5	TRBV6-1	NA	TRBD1	CASSANPGTGSYQPQHF	TGTGCCAGCAGTGCAAACCCCGGGACAGGGTCCTATCAGCCCCAGCATTTT